A selection of T cell receptor beta chains follows, all from one sample in a study of blood T cell repertoires in COVID-19. The assay was immunoSEQ multiplex PCR, and TCRdb's table has in-frame clones only and misses some. The repertoire holds over 70,000 clones, with approximately 76% as singletons. The sample comprised peripheral blood. The source of these receptors is a man aged 70 or older with active or convalescent COVID-19. The CDR3 runs from the conserved cysteine through the conserved F or W. Each record gives: clone size, D gene, V gene, J gene, CDR3 DNA, CDR3 protein. The D gene is left open where the match is weak. The size field is filled for only some rows; it gives once, few, many or a size class.

size: once
D: TRBD2
V: TRBV24-1
J: TRBJ2-3
DNA: TGTGCCACCAGTGATGGGAGGGTCACAGATACGCAGTATTTT
CDR3: CATSDGRVTDTQYF

size: -
D: TRBD2
V: TRBV27
J: TRBJ2-3
DNA: TGTGCCAGCCGGGGGCGGTCGGGGGGGCATGGCACAGATACGCAGTATTTT
CDR3: CASRGRSGGHGTDTQYF

size: -
D: -
V: TRBV5-1
J: TRBJ2-5
DNA: TGCGCCAGCAGCTATGGCATGGGCGAGACCCAGTACTTC
CDR3: CASSYGMGETQYF

size: -
D: TRBD1
V: TRBV6-6
J: TRBJ1-5
DNA: TGTGCCAGCAGACCGGGACAGGGGTACAATCAGCCCCAGCATTTT
CDR3: CASRPGQGYNQPQHF

size: -
D: -
V: TRBV5-4
J: TRBJ1-6
DNA: TGTGCCAGCAGCTCCCCGGTCGGTCCGGGGAATTCACCCCTCCACTTT
CDR3: CASSSPVGPGNSPLHF

size: few
D: -
V: TRBV28
J: TRBJ1-2
DNA: TGTGCCGCGGATTCCTCAGGGGCCTCCTATGGCTACACCTTC
CDR3: CAADSSGASYGYTF

size: -
D: -
V: TRBV13
J: TRBJ2-6
DNA: TGTGCCAGCAGGGATCAGGGAGGTGGGGCCAACGTCCTGACTTTC
CDR3: CASRDQGGGANVLTF

size: -
D: -
V: TRBV10-3
J: TRBJ2-1
DNA: TGTGCCGCTGGTCTCGGACAATTCGAGCAGTTCTTC
CDR3: CAAGLGQFEQFF

size: -
D: TRBD1
V: TRBV6-5
J: TRBJ1-4
DNA: TGTGCCAGCAGGACGGACAGGGTTCTGGAAAAACTGTTTTTT
CDR3: CASRTDRVLEKLFF

size: -
D: -
V: TRBV21-1
J: TRBJ1-6
DNA: TGTGCCAGCAGCAAAGTAAACCCAGAGGATTCACCCCTCCACTTT
CDR3: CASSKVNPEDSPLHF

size: -
D: -
V: TRBV2
J: TRBJ2-7
DNA: TGTGCCAGCAGTGAAAGGAGCTTTCAAATCTTC
CDR3: CASSERSFQIF

size: -
D: -
V: TRBV6-5
J: TRBJ2-2
DNA: TGTGCCAGCAGGTTGGGGCGGAGGAACACCGGGGAGCTGTTTTTT
CDR3: CASRLGRRNTGELFF

size: -
D: -
V: TRBV30
J: TRBJ1-6
DNA: TGTGCCTGGAGTGGCCCCCTCCCCGGGACACCGTTTAATTCACCCCTCCACTTT
CDR3: CAWSGPLPGTPFNSPLHF

size: -
D: -
V: TRBV21-1
J: TRBJ2-1
DNA: TGTGCCATCAACTCTTACAGCTCCTACAATGAGCAGTTCTTC
CDR3: CAINSYSSYNEQFF

size: -
D: -
V: TRBV5-1
J: TRBJ2-1
DNA: TGCGCCAGCAGCTTTAGTCGTGTCTACAATGAGCAGTTCTTC
CDR3: CASSFSRVYNEQFF

size: -
D: TRBD1
V: TRBV30
J: TRBJ1-2
DNA: TGTGCCTGGACGGGACAGGGCCCCCTTTATGGCTACACCTTC
CDR3: CAWTGQGPLYGYTF

size: -
D: TRBD1
V: TRBV28
J: TRBJ1-2
DNA: TGTGCCAGCGGACAGACAGGGGCCGGGGGTGGCTACACCTTC
CDR3: CASGQTGAGGGYTF

size: few
D: -
V: TRBV4-1
J: TRBJ2-2
DNA: TGCGCCAGCAGCCAAACGACAGGGAACACCGGGGAGCTGTTTTTT
CDR3: CASSQTTGNTGELFF

size: -
D: TRBD2
V: TRBV5-4
J: TRBJ2-5
DNA: TGTGCCACCACTAGCGGGGGACTGGGGCAAGAGACCCAGTACTTC
CDR3: CATTSGGLGQETQYF

size: once
D: -
V: TRBV27
J: TRBJ1-5
DNA: TGTGCCAGCAGTTTTGTCGGGTCGGTCAATCAGCCCCAGCATTTT
CDR3: CASSFVGSVNQPQHF

size: -
D: -
V: TRBV21-1
J: TRBJ1-5
DNA: TGTGCCGGCAGGGGGCCAGATCAGCCCCAGCATTTT
CDR3: CAGRGPDQPQHF

size: -
D: TRBD2
V: TRBV28
J: TRBJ2-7
DNA: TGTGCCAGCAGAACCGGGGGGGCCACAAAAGCCTACGAGCAGTACTTC
CDR3: CASRTGGATKAYEQYF

size: few
D: -
V: TRBV3-1/TRBV3-2
J: TRBJ1-1
DNA: TGTGCCAGCAGCCAAGAATCTCGGACTGAAGCTTTCTTT
CDR3: CASSQESRTEAFF

size: -
D: -
V: TRBV3-1/TRBV3-2
J: TRBJ2-3
DNA: TGTGCCAGCAGCCAGGGGCGAGATACGCAGTATTTT
CDR3: CASSQGRDTQYF

size: few
D: -
V: TRBV5-6
J: TRBJ1-1
DNA: TGTGCCAGCAGCCTTCCCCAGGGGCGAGCTTTCTTT
CDR3: CASSLPQGRAFF

size: -
D: TRBD1
V: TRBV9
J: TRBJ2-3
DNA: TGTGCCAGCAGCGTAGCCCCCGGGACAGCTCTCACAGATACGCAGTATTTT
CDR3: CASSVAPGTALTDTQYF

size: -
D: -
V: TRBV15
J: TRBJ1-6
DNA: TGTGCCACCAGCAGAGACCGCTGGACAGCTATTAGCTCCTATAATTCACCCCTCCACTTT
CDR3: CATSRDRWTAISSYNSPLHF

size: -
D: -
V: TRBV2
J: TRBJ1-4
DNA: TGTGCCAGTAGCAGAAATGAAAAACTGTTTTTT
CDR3: CASSRNEKLFF

size: once
D: -
V: TRBV19
J: TRBJ2-5
DNA: TGTGCCACCCAAGCTTGGGGGGAAGAGACCCAGTACTTC
CDR3: CATQAWGEETQYF

size: many
D: TRBD2
V: TRBV28
J: TRBJ2-3
DNA: TGTGCCAGCAGGGCCCAGTGGCGGGGGGGTCGATTTGGCACAGATACGCAGTATTTT
CDR3: CASRAQWRGGRFGTDTQYF

size: few
D: TRBD1
V: TRBV14
J: TRBJ2-1
DNA: TGTGCCAGCAGCCAAGGAGGGACAGTGAGATACAATGAGCAGTTCTTC
CDR3: CASSQGGTVRYNEQFF

size: -
D: -
V: TRBV4-2
J: TRBJ2-3
DNA: TGTGCCAGCAGCCAAGATCACTCGGGATTAGATACGCAGTATTTT
CDR3: CASSQDHSGLDTQYF

size: -
D: TRBD2
V: TRBV2
J: TRBJ2-7
DNA: TGTGCCAGCAGTCAGAGCGGGGGGGCCCCCTACGAGCAGTACTTC
CDR3: CASSQSGGAPYEQYF

size: -
D: -
V: TRBV18
J: TRBJ2-3
DNA: TGTGCCAGCTCACCGGACAACACAGATACGCAGTATTTT
CDR3: CASSPDNTDTQYF

size: -
D: -
V: TRBV19
J: TRBJ1-2
DNA: TGTGCCAGTAGTACCAGGGAATACTATGGCTACACCTTC
CDR3: CASSTREYYGYTF

size: -
D: TRBD1
V: TRBV6-5
J: TRBJ1-6
DNA: TGTGCCAGCAGACGGACAGGGAATTCACCCCTCCACTTT
CDR3: CASRRTGNSPLHF

size: once
D: TRBD1
V: TRBV6-5
J: TRBJ2-7
DNA: TGTGCCAGCGCCCTAGCCCAGGGGGTGGAGCAGTACTTC
CDR3: CASALAQGVEQYF

size: -
D: TRBD2
V: TRBV6-5
J: TRBJ2-7
DNA: TGTGCCAGCTTGTTGCGGGGGACCTCGCACTACGAGCAGTACTTC
CDR3: CASLLRGTSHYEQYF

size: -
D: -
V: TRBV5-5
J: TRBJ1-1
DNA: TGTGCCAGCAGCTTGAGTGTGGAGAGCACTGAAGCTTTCTTT
CDR3: CASSLSVESTEAFF

size: once
D: TRBD1
V: TRBV10-3
J: TRBJ2-2
DNA: TGTGCCATCAGTGTTGGACAGGGGGTCGGCACCGGGGAGCTGTTTTTT
CDR3: CAISVGQGVGTGELFF

size: once
D: TRBD1
V: TRBV18
J: TRBJ1-5
DNA: TGTGCCAGCTCACTACAGGGGGCTTCGGATCAGCCCCAGCATTTT
CDR3: CASSLQGASDQPQHF

size: -
D: -
V: TRBV19
J: TRBJ2-1
DNA: TGTGCCAGTAGGGGGGGAAGTAATGAGCAGTTCTTC
CDR3: CASRGGSNEQFF

size: -
D: -
V: TRBV30
J: TRBJ1-5
DNA: TGTGCCTGGAGTGGGGGCAGCTACAATCAGCCCCAGCATTTT
CDR3: CAWSGGSYNQPQHF

size: -
D: -
V: TRBV2
J: TRBJ2-1
DNA: TGTGCCAGCAGTGTCCCCCCGGTCGGTACCGACTCCTACAATGAGCAGTTCTTC
CDR3: CASSVPPVGTDSYNEQFF

size: -
D: TRBD1
V: TRBV6-5
J: TRBJ1-2
DNA: TGTGCCAGCCACCCGGACAGGAACTATGGCTACACCTTC
CDR3: CASHPDRNYGYTF

size: -
D: -
V: TRBV30
J: TRBJ1-1
DNA: TGTGCCTGGAGTGTTGGATCGGGTGGGGAAGCTTTCTTT
CDR3: CAWSVGSGGEAFF

size: -
D: -
V: TRBV6-6
J: TRBJ2-2
DNA: TGTGCCAGCAGTAGCACAGAACCCGGGGAGCTGTTTTTT
CDR3: CASSSTEPGELFF

size: -
D: TRBD1
V: TRBV29-1
J: TRBJ2-5
DNA: TGCAGCGTTGAAGAAGGGGTGGGGACAGTAGGTTTATCAGCCCAGTACTTC
CDR3: CSVEEGVGTVGLSAQYF

size: -
D: TRBD2
V: TRBV19
J: TRBJ2-3
DNA: TGTGCCAGTAGTTCTAGCGGGGGGGCAGATACGCAGTATTTT
CDR3: CASSSSGGADTQYF

size: -
D: -
V: TRBV6-5
J: TRBJ1-3
DNA: TGTGCCACCGGGACGGCGGGGTCTGGAAACACCATATATTTT
CDR3: CATGTAGSGNTIYF

size: -
D: -
V: TRBV30
J: TRBJ2-1
DNA: TGTGCCTGGACGGGGAGTGGCTTTGAGCAGTTCTTC
CDR3: CAWTGSGFEQFF

size: many
D: TRBD1
V: TRBV3-1/TRBV3-2
J: TRBJ2-5
DNA: TGTGCCAGCAGCCAAGTGGCAGGCAGGGGGTCCCAAGAGACCCAGTACTTC
CDR3: CASSQVAGRGSQETQYF

size: -
D: -
V: TRBV7-6
J: TRBJ2-2
DNA: TGTGCCAGCAGCTTAGACACGCGGGGCACCGGGGAGCTGTTTTTT
CDR3: CASSLDTRGTGELFF